Presented here are 2 T cell receptor beta chains from one specimen sequenced in a study of response to subunit inactivated influenza vaccine. TCRdb used MiXCR to reprocess the RT-PCR reads, holding one entry per CDR3 protein. This table holds around 650,000 distinct CDR3 sequences, 15% to 17% found once. The sample consisted of PBMCs from blood, taken 12 days after vaccination. The receptors stem from a man in his fifties who received an inactivated influenza vaccine.

This clonotype has only a few counts. This CDR3 reads CASSLVGGIRNSGELFF. CDR3 nucleotides: TGTGCCAGCAGCTTAGTGGGGGGCATACGGAATTCCGGGGAGCTGTTTTTT. V usage is TRBV7-2 and J usage is TRBJ2-2; D is tentatively TRBD1 or TRBD2 (6 bases each). Germline V lookup: CDR1 SGHTA, CDR2 FQGNSA. Deletions cut 1 base from V and 6 bases from J, with 18 bases between. The CDR3 covers 17 residues.

The sample holds many counts of this clonotype. V gene TRBV12-3 or TRBV12-4 combines with J gene TRBJ2-7; 9 bases are shared with TRBD2. The length of the CDR3 is 15 residues. V was pared by 7 bases and J by 4 bases, with 11 bases of the junction left unmatched. The CDR3 bases are TGTGCCAGCACCCTAGCGGGGTATGGAATATACGAGCAGTACTTC. Its protein product is CASTLAGYGIYEQYF.